This entry lists 20 T cell receptor beta chains sequenced from one sample in a study of T cells after yellow fever vaccination. One entry per CDR3 protein results from TCRdb running MiXCR on the 5' RACE reads. The sample has about 300,000 distinct CDR3 sequences; approximately 10% are singletons. Sequencing used CD4+ T cells sorted from PBMCs, obtained 5 days after the yellow fever booster vaccination. Receptors were obtained from a man younger than 35 who received the YFV17D yellow fever vaccine.

The V gene is TRBV6-5, the J gene TRBJ2-7, with 7 bases that match TRBD2. This CDR3 has 14 residues. Germline lookup yields CDR1 MNHEY and CDR2 SVGAGI. The J segment lost 5 bases and the V segment lost 5 bases, leaving 9 bases of the junction unmatched. The CDR3 is CASSAQRGPHEQYF. CDR3 DNA: TGTGCCAGCAGTGCCCAGCGGGGTCCCCACGAGCAGTACTTC.

CDR3 amino acids: CASISGMGGGSYEQFF. CDR3 DNA: TGCGCCAGCATCTCAGGGATGGGGGGAGGTAGCTATGAGCAGTTCTTC. This chain connects TRBV10-2 to TRBJ2-1; tentatively, D is TRBD2 (6 bases). The germline gives CDR1 WSHSY, CDR2 SAAADI. Trimming stripped 7 bases from V and 8 bases from J, with 24 bases between. This CDR3 region has 16 residues.

This clonotype was seen only a few times. The V and J genes are TRBV29-1 and TRBJ2-1; possible D gene TRBD1, 6 bases. Between the trimmed V and J ends, which lost 7 bases and 9 bases, there was a span of 19 bases. This CDR3 region has 13 residues. CDR1 and CDR2 from the germline V gene are SQVTM and ANQGSEA. DNA for the CDR3: TGCAGCGCGCACTACACTGCAGGGGCTGAGCAGTTCTTC. This translates into CSAHYTAGAEQFF.

This clonotype was observed many times. The rearrangement uses TRBV4-2 and TRBJ1-2; tentatively, D is TRBD1 (6 bases). The CDR3 sequence is 14 residues long. The germline CDR1 and CDR2 sequences are LGHNA and YNFKEQ. V gave up 1 base and J gave up 2 bases, with 8 bases separating them. The CDR3 DNA is TGTGCCAGCAGCCAAGCCCAGGGGAACTATGGCTACACCTTC. This gives the protein CASSQAQGNYGYTF.

Only a few counts were recorded for this clonotype. J is TRBJ1-2 and V is TRBV7-9; 7 bases line up with TRBD1. The germline CDR1 and CDR2 sequences are SEHNR and FQNEAQ (reference sequence). Trimming cost V 4 bases and J 3 bases; bases outside gene matches: 8. This CDR3 is 15 amino acids long. CDR3 amino acids: CASSSPGGRDYGYTF. The CDR3 DNA reads as TGTGCCAGCAGCTCCCCAGGGGGAAGAGACTATGGCTACACCTTC.

The chain's CDR3 is CASSQQGTGSYEQYV. CDR3 sequence (DNA): TGTGCCAGTAGTCAACAGGGCACGGGCTCCTACGAGCAGTACGTC. The rearrangement joins TRBV19 to TRBJ2-7; a weak D match, TRBD1 (6 bases). This CDR3 comprises 15 residues. The V end was cut by 5 bases, the J end by 0 bases, with 14 bases between. Germline V gives CDR1 LNHDA, CDR2 SQIVND (reference sequence).

This clonotype was counted many times. This sequence joins TRBV7-2 and TRBJ2-2; TRBD2 matches 7 bases. The germline gives CDR1 SGHTA, CDR2 FQGNSA. This CDR3 contains 16 residues. The V gene end was trimmed by 4 bases and the J gene end by 0 bases; junction bases not matched to a gene: 5. The CDR3 is CASSWLGGSNTGELFF. In DNA form, the CDR3 reads TGTGCCAGCAGCTGGCTGGGGGGGTCGAACACCGGGGAGCTGTTTTTT.

This clonotype has a count of ten or more. V usage is TRBV7-2 and J usage is TRBJ2-5; D is uncertain. The CDR3 extends over 12 amino acids. The germline CDR1 and CDR2 sequences are SGHTA and FQGNSA. V lost 2 bases and J lost 5, with 6 bases in between. CDR3 amino acids: CASSLLMETQYF. CDR3 nucleotides: TGTGCCAGCAGCTTATTGATGGAGACCCAGTACTTC.

On this clonotype: The germline gene is not matched at one end of the junction; a read error may be the cause. The chain uses TRBV6-5 and TRBJ1-1; D unresolved. The CDR3 is 12 amino acids. Germline values: CDR1 MNHEY, CDR2 SVGAGI. DNA for the CDR3: TGTGCCACCAGTAGACCGGGCACTGAAGCTTTCTTT. Translated, it gives CATSRPGTEAFF.

The genes are TRBV6-5 and TRBJ2-3, with TRBD2 matching 8 bases. This CDR3 is 15 amino acids long. The germline CDR1 and CDR2 sequences are MNHEY and SVGAGI. V lost 5 bases to trimming and J lost 1 base; unmatched junction nucleotides: 5. This chain's CDR3 is CASSERGLRTDTQYF. In DNA form, the CDR3 reads TGTGCCAGCAGTGAGCGGGGGTTACGCACAGATACGCAGTATTTT.

This clonotype was counted at least ten times. This chain links TRBV12-3 or TRBV12-4 with TRBJ1-4; 7 bases line up with TRBD1. J lost 7 bases, V lost 2 bases, and 1 base had no gene match. There are 13 residues in the CDR3. The CDR3 DNA reads as TGTGCCAGCAGTTTAAACAGGGGTGAAAAACTGTTTTTT. Translated, it gives CASSLNRGEKLFF.

This clonotype was recorded at least ten times. The chain has TRBV18 and TRBJ2-7; D ambiguous. This CDR3 contains 14 residues. Per germline, CDR1 KGHSH and CDR2 LQKENI. V lost 0 bases, J lost 2 bases, and 8 bases lay in between. The CDR3 here is CASSPPWGTYEQYF. CDR3 DNA sequence: TGTGCCAGCTCACCACCGTGGGGTACCTACGAGCAGTACTTC.

This clonotype has a handful of counts. The CDR3, as DNA: TGTGCCAGCAGTGCGAACTGGGGGGCAGATACGCAGTATTTT. Protein: CASSANWGADTQYF. The J gene is TRBJ2-3, the V gene TRBV6-1; possible D gene TRBD2, 6 bases. The CDR3 is made up of 14 amino acids. Germline V gives CDR1 MNHNS, CDR2 SASEGT. Trimming pared 4 bases from V and 4 bases from J, leaving 12 bases between.

This sequence joins TRBV9 and TRBJ1-1, with 7 bases lining up with TRBD1. This CDR3 region has 14 residues. Per germline, CDR1 SGDLS and CDR2 YYNGEE. Germline trimming cut 3 bases from V and 0 bases from J; bases unmatched to any gene: 2. CDR3 residues: CASSATGLNTEAFF. The CDR3 coding sequence is TGTGCCAGCAGCGCGACAGGGCTGAACACTGAAGCTTTCTTT.

This clonotype was seen only a few times. The genes are TRBV4-3 and TRBJ1-1; the D gene is possibly TRBD1 (6 bases). This CDR3 contains 13 residues. V was trimmed by 6 bases and J by 1 base, leaving 9 bases between them. CDR1 LGHNA and CDR2 YSLEER come from the germline V gene. DNA for the CDR3: TGCGCCAGCAGAGTGACAGGGAACACTGAAGCTTTCTTT. Protein sequence: CASRVTGNTEAFF.

V and J are TRBV7-3 and TRBJ2-7; 7 nucleotides match TRBD2. J was trimmed by 5 bases and V by 4 bases; bases with no gene match: 11. The CDR3 is 15 residues long. Germline V lookup: CDR1 SGHTA, CDR2 FQGTGA. The CDR3 loop is CASSSKGTSDHEQYF. CDR3 sequence (DNA): TGTGCCAGCAGCTCTAAGGGTACTAGCGATCACGAGCAGTACTTC.

The table lists this clonotype with a few counts. The V and J genes are TRBV5-6 and TRBJ2-3; 7 bases map to TRBD2. Trimming at V came to 5 bases and at J to 6 bases, leaving 12 bases not matched to a gene. CDR3 size: 15 residues. Germline CDR1 SGHDT, CDR2 YYEEEE. The CDR3 protein is CASRPLGGDFDTQYF. Written as DNA, the CDR3 is TGTGCCAGCAGACCACTGGGAGGGGATTTTGATACGCAGTATTTT.

In its sample, this clonotype was seen a few times. The chain employs TRBV29-1 and TRBJ2-5; the D gene could be TRBD1 or TRBD2 (5 bases each). The CDR3 covers 12 residues. Germline V gives CDR1 SQVTM, CDR2 ANQGSEA. V lost 7 bases to trimming and J lost 4 bases, with 13 bases between them. CDR3 coding DNA: TGCAGCGCTGGGGACCTGAGAGAGACCCAGTACTTC. It yields the protein CSAGDLRETQYF. The full variable domain, rest sourced from reference TRBV29-1 and TRBJ2-5, is SAVISQKPSRDICQRGTSLTIQCQVDSQVTMMFWYRQQPGQSLTLIATANQGSEATYESGFVIDKFPISRPNLTFSTLTVSNMSPEDSSIYLCSAGDLRETQYFGPGTRLLVL.

This clonotype was detected ten times or more. The chain joins TRBV29-1 to TRBJ2-3; 13 bases agree with TRBD2. The CDR3 consists of 15 residues. The junction had 4 bases not matched to a gene; V was cut back by 6 bases and J by 1 base. Germline-derived CDR1 and CDR2 are SQVTM and ANQGSEA. The CDR3 is CSVAGTSGGTDTQYF. CDR3 DNA sequence: TGCAGCGTGGCCGGGACTAGCGGGGGCACAGATACGCAGTATTTT.

The V call is TRBV5-1, the J call TRBJ2-3; possible D gene TRBD2, 7 bases. Trimming took 1 base from V and 2 from J, leaving 8 bases between them. CDR3 length equals 14 residues. CDR1 is SGHRS, CDR2 YFSETQ, per germline. CDR3 in DNA: TGCGCCAGCAGCTTGCGGGGGGCCACAGATACGCAGTATTTT. Its translation is CASSLRGATDTQYF.